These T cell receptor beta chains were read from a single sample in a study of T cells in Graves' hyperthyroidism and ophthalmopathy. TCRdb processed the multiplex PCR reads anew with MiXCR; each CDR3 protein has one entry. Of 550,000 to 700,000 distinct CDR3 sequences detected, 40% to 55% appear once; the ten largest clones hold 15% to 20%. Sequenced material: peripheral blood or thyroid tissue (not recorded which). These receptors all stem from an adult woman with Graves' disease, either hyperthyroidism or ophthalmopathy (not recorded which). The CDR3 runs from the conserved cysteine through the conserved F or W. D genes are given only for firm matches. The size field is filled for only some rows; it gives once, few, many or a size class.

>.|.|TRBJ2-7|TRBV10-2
CASSEGGGQQYF
TGCGCCAGCAGTGAGGGAGGGGGCCAGCAGTACTTC
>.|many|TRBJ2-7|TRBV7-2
CASSLVVEEQYF
TGTGCCAGCAGCTTAGTAGTCGAGGAGCAGTACTTC
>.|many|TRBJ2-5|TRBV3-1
CASRRTVGPQYF
TGTGCCAGCAGGCGGACTGTCGGACCCCAGTACTTC
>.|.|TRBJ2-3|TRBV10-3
CASRYTTGTGTQYF
TGTGCCAGCAGATACACGACTGGGACGGGAACGCAGTATTTT
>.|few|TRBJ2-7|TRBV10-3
CAISYSPGGGFHEQYF
TGTGCCATCAGTTATTCCCCAGGAGGGGGCTTTCACGAGCAGTACTTC
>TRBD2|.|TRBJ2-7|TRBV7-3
CASSLGIAGGLSEQYF
TGTGCCAGCAGCTTGGGCATAGCGGGAGGGCTCTCCGAGCAGTACTTC
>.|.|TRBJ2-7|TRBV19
CASDASGTSSYEQYF
TGTGCCAGTGACGCGTCCGGGACAAGTTCATACGAGCAGTACTTC
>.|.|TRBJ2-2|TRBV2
CASSPASTSRSTGELFF
TGTGCCAGCTCACCGGCTAGTACTAGCAGGAGCACCGGGGAGCTGTTTTTT
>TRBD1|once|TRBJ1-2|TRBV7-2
CASSPRQGKGGYTF
TGTGCCAGCAGCCCTCGACAGGGGAAAGGTGGCTACACCTTC
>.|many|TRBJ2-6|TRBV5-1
CASSLVQGRANVLTF
TGCGCCAGCAGCTTGGTTCAGGGACGGGCCAACGTCCTGACTTTC
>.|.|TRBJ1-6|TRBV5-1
CASSWDTSSPLHF
TGCGCCAGCAGCTGGGACACTAGTTCACCCCTCCACTTT
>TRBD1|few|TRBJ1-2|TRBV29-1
CSVEGGTGDYGYTF
TGCAGCGTTGAAGGGGGGACAGGCGACTATGGCTACACCTTC
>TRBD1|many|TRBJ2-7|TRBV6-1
CASIKPGTGGLEQYF
TGTGCCAGCATTAAGCCCGGGACAGGGGGCCTCGAGCAGTACTTC
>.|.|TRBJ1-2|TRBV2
CASSEGRFSNYGYTF
TGTGCCAGCAGTGAGGGACGGTTTTCTAACTATGGCTACACCTTC
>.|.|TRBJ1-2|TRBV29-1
CSVDIPNYGYTF
TGCAGCGTTGACATTCCTAACTATGGCTACACCTTC
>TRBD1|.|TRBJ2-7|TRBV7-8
CASSLRDRAPHEQYF
TGTGCCAGCAGCCTCCGGGACAGGGCCCCCCACGAGCAGTACTTC
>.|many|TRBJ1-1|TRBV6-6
CASSYSRWGVVNTEAFF
TGTGCCAGCAGTTACTCGAGATGGGGAGTAGTGAACACTGAAGCTTTCTTT
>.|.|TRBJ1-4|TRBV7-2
CASELGPNEKLFF
TGTGCCAGCGAATTAGGACCTAATGAAAAACTGTTTTTT
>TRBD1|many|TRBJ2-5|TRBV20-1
CSARVRGRNPQETQYF
TGCAGTGCTAGGGTCAGGGGGCGCAACCCACAAGAGACCCAGTACTTC
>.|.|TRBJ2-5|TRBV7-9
CASSLILQETQYF
TGTGCCAGCAGCTTAATATTACAAGAGACCCAGTACTTC
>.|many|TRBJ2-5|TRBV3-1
CASSQAGERTQYF
TGTGCCAGCAGCCAAGCCGGGGAGAGGACCCAGTACTTC
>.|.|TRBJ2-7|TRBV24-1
CATSATDGLYEQYF
TGTGCCACCAGTGCCACGGACGGACTCTACGAGCAGTACTTC
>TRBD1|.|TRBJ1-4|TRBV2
CASTLRTGNLEKLFF
TGTGCCAGCACCTTGAGGACAGGAAACCTAGAAAAACTGTTTTTT
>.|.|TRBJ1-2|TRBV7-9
CATSRIRGPQGEGYTF
TGTGCCACCAGCAGAATTAGGGGACCCCAAGGAGAAGGCTACACCTTC
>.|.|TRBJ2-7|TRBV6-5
CASSEETGTGANKQYF
TGTGCCAGCAGTGAAGAGACAGGGACTGGGGCCAATAAGCAGTACTTC
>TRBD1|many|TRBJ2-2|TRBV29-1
CSVSPGQGGGELFF
TGCAGCGTCAGCCCGGGACAGGGGGGCGGGGAGCTGTTTTTT
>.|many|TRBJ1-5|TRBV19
CASSIAGRQPQHF
TGTGCCAGTAGTATTGCGGGGCGTCAGCCCCAGCATTTT
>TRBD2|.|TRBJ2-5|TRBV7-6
CASSPGTSGSGETQYF
TGTGCCAGCAGCCCCGGGACTAGCGGGAGTGGGGAGACCCAGTACTTC
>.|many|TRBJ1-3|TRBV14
CASSQVLRGYEGNTIYF
TGTGCCAGCAGCCAAGTCCTCAGAGGCTACGAGGGAAACACCATATATTTT
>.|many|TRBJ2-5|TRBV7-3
CASSSQGTGSTQYF
TGTGCCAGCAGCTCCCAAGGAACAGGGAGTACCCAGTACTTC
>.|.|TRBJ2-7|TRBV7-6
CAISDNAHEQYF
TGTGCCATCAGCGATAACGCCCACGAGCAGTACTTC
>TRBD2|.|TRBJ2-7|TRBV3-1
CASSQGLAGHEQYF
TGTGCCAGCAGCCAGGGACTAGCGGGGCACGAGCAGTACTTC
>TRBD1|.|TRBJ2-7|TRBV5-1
CASSSRGQGAYEQYF
TGCGCCAGCAGCTCGAGGGGACAGGGGGCCTACGAGCAGTACTTC
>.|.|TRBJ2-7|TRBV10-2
CASSESIMRPSYEQYF
TGCGCCAGCAGTGAGTCGATCATGAGGCCGTCCTACGAGCAGTACTTC
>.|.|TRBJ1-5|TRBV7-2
CASSPNDSNQPQHF
TGTGCCAGCAGCCCAAACGACAGCAATCAGCCCCAGCATTTT
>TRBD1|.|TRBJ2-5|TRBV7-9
CASSFGRGQETQYF
TGTGCCAGCAGCTTTGGCAGGGGGCAGGAGACCCAGTACTTC
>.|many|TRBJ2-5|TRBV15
CATSRDPEYQETQYF
TGTGCCACCAGCAGAGATCCCGAATACCAAGAGACCCAGTACTTC